The text below deals with one T cell receptor (beta chain). The data stem from a study of T cell responses to AZD1222 COVID-19 vaccine. Generated by immunoSEQ multiplex PCR, the TCRdb table keeps only in-frame clones and is missing some. The sample holds under 75,000 clones, around 85% seen once. The CDR3 totals 14 residues. V dropped 3 bases and J dropped 3; count of bases not matched to a gene: 2. CDR1 and CDR2 (germline): SQVTM, ANQGSEA. This chain uses TRBV29-1 with TRBJ2-1; 10 bases match TRBD2. This sample comprised peripheral blood, obtained on day 0 of AZD1222 vaccination. This clonotype was sampled from an adult in good health. The CDR3 loop reads CSVDTSGVYNEQFF. In DNA, the CDR3 is TGCAGCGTTGATACTAGCGGGGTCTACAATGAGCAGTTCTTC.